What follows are 16 T cell receptor beta chains derived from one specimen sequenced in a study of T cell changes during pregnancy in multiple sclerosis (dated by TCRdb to between 2017 and 2020). Library preparation was by the immunoSEQ multiplex PCR assay. TCRdb mirrors the immuneACCESS table, restricted to in-frame sequences. Some clones are absent from its copies; in checked studies, under half trace to an unresolved V gene, and the reason for the others is unknown. The sample profile shows some 64,000 clones; about 88% of them were found once. In total, the top ten clones hold roughly 3.3% of the sample. Sequencing used peripheral blood, obtained in the first trimester of pregnancy. The receptors shown here come from a female donor in good health, enrolled as a control in a pregnancy study.

The chain uses TRBV7-2 and TRBJ2-7; 7 bases align to TRBD1. J lost 2 bases, V lost 5 bases, and 3 bases had no gene match. This CDR3 contains 13 residues. Per germline, CDR1 SGHTA and CDR2 FQGNSA. CDR3: CASSNTGAYEQYF. The DNA for the CDR3 is TGTGCCAGCAGCAACACAGGGGCCTACGAGCAGTACTTC.

This chain links TRBV7-3 with TRBJ2-2, with 8 bases identical to TRBD2. CDR1 and CDR2 from the germline V gene are SGHTA and FQGTGA. The CDR3 extends over 16 amino acids. Germline trimming cut 5 bases from V and 3 bases from J; bases unmatched to any gene: 8. The CDR3 nucleotides read TGTGCCAGCAGCCTCTTAAGCGGGAGTGACACCGGGGAGCTGTTTTTT. Translation gives CASSLLSGSDTGELFF.

The chain carries TRBV19 and TRBJ2-7, with 10 positions matching TRBD1. The germline V gene encodes CDR1 LNHDA and CDR2 SQIVND (reference sequence). The junction had 7 bases not matched to a gene; V was cut back by 6 bases and J by 5 bases. CDR3 size: 14 residues. The CDR3 sequence is CASRMGQGFHEQYF. The DNA for the CDR3 is TGTGCCAGTAGAATGGGACAGGGGTTTCACGAGCAGTACTTC.

CDR3 sequence reads: CASSTRTSPVDTQYF. The CDR3 DNA sequence: TGTGCCAGCAGCACCCGGACTAGCCCCGTGGATACGCAGTATTTT. V and J are TRBV9 and TRBJ2-3; 8 bases fit TRBD2. The CDR3 sequence is 15 residues long. The V and J ends lost 4 bases and 6 bases, in that order; junction bases with no gene match: 10. Germline V gene sequence: CDR1 SGDLS, CDR2 YYNGEE.

The chain is built from TRBV2 and TRBJ1-6; a weak D match, TRBD1 (5 bases). The CDR3 spans 14 residues. The germline V gene has CDR1 SNHLY and CDR2 FYNNEI. The V end lost 8 bases, the J end lost 7 bases, and 15 bases lay between the germline ends. CDR3 region: CASYQGSFNSPLHF. The CDR3 DNA is TGTGCCAGCTACCAGGGCAGCTTCAATTCACCCCTCCACTTT.

The chain is built from TRBV27 and TRBJ1-2, with 9 bases matching TRBD1. From germline, CDR1 is MNHEY and CDR2 SMNVEV (reference sequence). The CDR3 covers 18 residues. V lost 4 bases to trimming and J lost 0 bases; unmatched junction nucleotides: 12. In DNA, the CDR3 is TGTGCCAGCAGTTCGCTACCGGGACAGGGACCCGCTAACTATGGCTACACCTTC. It yields the protein CASSSLPGQGPANYGYTF.

J is TRBJ2-1 and V is TRBV5-1; D uncertain. From germline, CDR1 is SGHRS and CDR2 YFSETQ. The CDR3 consists of 16 residues. V lost 0 bases and J 6 bases, leaving 16 bases between the germline ends. CDR3 in DNA: TGCGCCAGCAGCTTGGTTAGCACCCTATATGGCAATGAGCAGTTCTTC. Translation gives CASSLVSTLYGNEQFF.

The chain has TRBV7-9 and TRBJ1-2; 12 bases are a match to TRBD1. Germline assignment: CDR1 SEHNR and CDR2 FQNEAQ (reference sequence). CDR3 length: 16 amino acids. V gave up 1 base and J gave up 7 bases; unmatched junction bases: 7. The CDR3 DNA follows: TGTGCCAGCAGCTTAGGGGACAGGGGGCGGTATGGTGGCTACACCTTC. Translating it yields CASSLGDRGRYGGYTF.

The chain joins TRBV2 to TRBJ1-2, with 8 bases matching TRBD1. The germline V gene encodes CDR1 SNHLY and CDR2 FYNNEI. The CDR3 spans 16 residues. V trimming: 6 bases; J trimming: 4 bases; junction bases outside the gene matches: 13. The CDR3 spells CASRLTTGTGGYGYTF. The CDR3, as DNA: TGTGCCAGCAGACTAACAACCGGGACAGGAGGCTATGGCTACACCTTC.

The rearrangement uses TRBV11-2 and TRBJ1-3, with unresolved D. Trimming removed 5 bases from V and 2 bases from J, with 13 bases in between. The CDR3 runs to 15 residues. The germline gives CDR1 SGHAT, CDR2 FQNNGV. In DNA, the CDR3 is TGTGCCAGCAGCCTCGAGGGCTGGGCTGGAAACACCATATATTTT. Its protein product is CASSLEGWAGNTIYF.

The V and J genes are TRBV6-5 and TRBJ1-3; a weak D match, TRBD1 (6 bases). V lost 5 bases and J 4 bases, leaving 12 bases between the germline ends. The V gene's germline CDR1 is MNHEY and CDR2 SVGAGI. The length of the CDR3 is 14 residues. The CDR3 DNA sequence: TGTGCCAGCAGTCGAACAGGGCCCGGAAACACCATATATTTT. Amino acids: CASSRTGPGNTIYF.

The chain carries TRBV4-2 and TRBJ2-3, with TRBD2 identical over 11 bases. The ends lost 3 bases at V and 0 bases at J; junction bases unmatched: 5. CDR3 length: 17 amino acids. Germline V lookup: CDR1 LGHNA, CDR2 YNFKEQ. In DNA form, the CDR3 reads TGTGCCAGCAGCCAGGCTCTAGCGGGGGGTAGCACAGATACGCAGTATTTT. Translated: CASSQALAGGSTDTQYF.

The chain is built from TRBV6-1 and TRBJ2-7, with 10 bases matching TRBD1. Germline CDR1 and CDR2: MNHNS and SASEGT. This CDR3 spans 16 amino acids. V trimming: 3 bases; J trimming: 0 bases; junction bases outside the gene matches: 5. The CDR3 bases are TGTGCCAGCAGTGACGGACAGGGGGACCCCTCCTACGAGCAGTACTTC. Its translation: CASSDGQGDPSYEQYF.

The chain couples TRBV11-3 to TRBJ1-1; no reliable D call. Germline values: CDR1 SGHNT, CDR2 YENEEA. The V end was cut by 0 bases, the J end by 7 bases, with 6 bases between. The CDR3 runs 12 residues. The CDR3 DNA follows: TGTGCCAGCAGCTTAGAGCGGAATGAAGCTTTCTTT. Translating gives CASSLERNEAFF.

The rearrangement uses TRBV5-1 and TRBJ1-2, with D uncertain. This CDR3 spans 16 amino acids. Germline V CDR1 and CDR2: SGHRS, YFSETQ. V gave up 4 bases and J gave up 8 bases, with 24 bases separating them. DNA for the CDR3: TGCGCCAGCAGCATAGAACTCCCAGGAGGCGCGGGAGGCTACACCTTC. It encodes CASSIELPGGAGGYTF.

The chain uses TRBV4-2 and TRBJ2-7; TRBD1 matches 10 bases. Germline loops: CDR1 LGHNA, CDR2 YNFKEQ. The length of the CDR3 is 16 residues. V was pared by 0 bases and J by 3 bases, with 5 bases of the junction left unmatched. CDR3 DNA: TGTGCCAGCAGCCAAGATGACAGGGGGCAAATCTACGAGCAGTACTTC. The encoded protein is CASSQDDRGQIYEQYF.